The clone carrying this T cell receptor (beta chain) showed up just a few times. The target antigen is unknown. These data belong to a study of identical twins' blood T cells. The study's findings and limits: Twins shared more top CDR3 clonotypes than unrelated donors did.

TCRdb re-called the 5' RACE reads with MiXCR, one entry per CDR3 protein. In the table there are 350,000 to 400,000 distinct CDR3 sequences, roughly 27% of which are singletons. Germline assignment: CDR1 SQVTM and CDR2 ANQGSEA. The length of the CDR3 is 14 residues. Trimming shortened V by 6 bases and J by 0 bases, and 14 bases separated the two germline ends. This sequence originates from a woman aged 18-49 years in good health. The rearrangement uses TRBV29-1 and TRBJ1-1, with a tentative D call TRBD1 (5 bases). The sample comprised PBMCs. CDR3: CSVAGRTMNTEAFF. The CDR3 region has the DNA TGCAGCGTCGCGGGACGGACTATGAACACTGAAGCTTTCTTT. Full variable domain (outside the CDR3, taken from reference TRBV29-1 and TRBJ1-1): SAVISQKPSRDICQRGTSLTIQCQVDSQVTMMFWYRQQPGQSLTLIATANQGSEATYESGFVIDKFPISRPNLTFSTLTVSNMSPEDSSIYLCSVAGRTMNTEAFFGQGTRLTVV.